This T cell receptor (beta chain) emerged from a study of shared clonotypes between healthy human individuals. Points from the study as a whole: Researchers found naive subsets generally carried larger estimated richness than memory subsets.

For each subset, genomic DNA was distributed in equal portions over several immunoSEQ plates. Here immunoSEQ multiplex PCR was the method, and the copy in TCRdb shows in-frame clones only, minus some. In the table there are approximately 1,500,000 clones, around 97% of which are singletons. On this clone: Antigen: not known.

The ends were cut back, 1 base at V and 4 bases at J, with 20 bases in the middle. The CDR3 consists of 17 residues. The germline gives CDR1 SGHDN, CDR2 FVKESK. This sequence joins TRBV14 and TRBJ2-7; D ambiguous. The TCR originated in a man in his thirties or forties in good health. Sequenced material: naive CD4+ T cells sorted from blood. Subset of the sample: CD45RA+ positively selected. CDR3 in DNA: TGTGCCAGCAGCCAAGGTTCCTTAAGACCCTCGGCGTACGAGCAGTACTTC. It encodes CASSQGSLRPSAYEQYF.